A single sample is the source of the 8 T cell receptor beta chains below, sequenced in a study of T cell responses to AZD1222 COVID-19 vaccine. Sequenced by immunoSEQ multiplex PCR; TCRdb stores in-frame clones only, minus some. The sample lists over 100,000 clones, more than 75% occurring once. Sequenced material: peripheral blood, taken on day 0 of AZD1222 vaccination. These receptor sequences come from an adult in good health.

This chain's CDR3 is CASSLALLNNEQFF. CDR3 nucleotide sequence: TGTGCCAGCAGCTTAGCGCTACTAAACAATGAGCAGTTCTTC. The chain has TRBV7-2 and TRBJ2-1; D is uncertain. Trimming removed 0 bases from V and 5 bases from J, with 8 bases in between. Germline V lookup: CDR1 SGHTA, CDR2 FQGNSA. The CDR3 extends over 14 amino acids.

The gene calls are TRBV19 and TRBJ2-3; maybe TRBD1 (5 bases). CDR1 LNHDA and CDR2 SQIVND come from the germline V gene (reference sequence). CDR3 length: 16 residues. Deletions cut 0 bases from V and 2 bases from J, with 12 bases between. CDR3 coding DNA: TGTGCCAGTAGTATAGAGATGACAGCCGCCACAGATACGCAGTATTTT. Translating it yields CASSIEMTAATDTQYF.

This clone was recorded a few times. This sequence joins TRBV5-6 and TRBJ1-2, with TRBD1 matching over 8 bases. The germline gives CDR1 SGHDT, CDR2 YYEEEE. This CDR3 is 14 amino acids long. V was pared by 4 bases and J by 4 bases, with 6 bases of the junction left unmatched. The CDR3 reads CASSPRDRPYGYTF. CDR3 nucleotides: TGTGCCAGCAGCCCCCGGGACAGGCCCTATGGCTACACCTTC. The entire variable domain, with the rest obtained from reference TRBV5-6 and TRBJ1-2, is as follows: DAGVTQSPTHLIKTRGQQVTLRCSPKSGHDTVSWYQQALGQGPQFIFQYYEEEERQRGNFPDRFSGHQFPNYSSELNVNALLLGDSALYLCASSPRDRPYGYTFGSGTRLTVV.

The gene calls are TRBV19 and TRBJ1-5; no reliable D call. The germline gives CDR1 LNHDA, CDR2 SQIVND (reference sequence). CDR3 length equals 14 residues. With 1 base removed from V and 7 bases from J, the gap between germline ends came to 11 bases. CDR3 nucleotides: TGTGCCAGTAGTATAGGGCGGGGAGTCCAGCCCCAGCATTTT. Amino acids: CASSIGRGVQPQHF.

The chain uses TRBV6-5 and TRBJ1-4; no clear D. Germline CDR1 is MNHEY and CDR2 is SVGAGI. V lost 6 bases and J 8 bases, leaving 16 bases between the germline ends. This CDR3 spans 14 amino acids. The DNA of the CDR3 is TGTGCCAGCAGACCTACCGGGTACCCCGAAAAACTGTTTTTT. Its translation: CASRPTGYPEKLFF.

This CDR3 reads CASSLVGQGYGNTIYF. CDR3 nucleotides: TGCGCCAGCAGCTTGGTCGGACAGGGGTATGGAAACACCATATATTTT. The chain has TRBV5-1 and TRBJ1-3; 9 positions match TRBD1. The CDR3 is 16 amino acids. The V and J ends lost 0 bases and 3 bases, in that order; junction bases with no gene match: 4. Germline lookup yields CDR1 SGHRS and CDR2 YFSETQ.

CDR3 residues: CAWSGITRDTQYF. The CDR3, as DNA: TGTGCCTGGAGTGGGATTACCCGTGATACGCAGTATTTT. The chain recombines TRBV30 with TRBJ2-3, with unresolved D. V lost 1 base to trimming and J lost 6 bases, with 11 bases between them. Per the germline V gene, CDR1 is GTSNPN and CDR2 is SVGIG (reference sequence). The CDR3 contains 13 residues.

The genes are TRBV29-1 and TRBJ1-1, with 7 bases aligning to TRBD1. V shed 7 bases and J 1 base; nucleotides not matched to a gene: 9. Germline-derived CDR1 and CDR2 are SQVTM and ANQGSEA. The CDR3 runs to 14 residues. The CDR3 bases are TGCAGCGGCAAACAGGGGAGCCGGAACACTGAAGCTTTCTTT. This sequence encodes CSGKQGSRNTEAFF. The whole variable domain, remainder taken from reference TRBV29-1 and TRBJ1-1, is SAVISQKPSRDICQRGTSLTIQCQVDSQVTMMFWYRQQPGQSLTLIATANQGSEATYESGFVIDKFPISRPNLTFSTLTVSNMSPEDSSIYLCSGKQGSRNTEAFFGQGTRLTVV.